The 5 T cell receptor beta chains given below trace back to one sample, sequenced in a study of OX40 agonist ivuxolimab in advanced cancers. Repertoires were generated with immunoSEQ multiplex PCR, while TCRdb's copy carries only in-frame clones and drops some. The table has tens of thousands of clones, around 87% seen once; the top ten hold 3% to 4.5%. The sample was CD4+ or CD8+ T cells sorted from blood, taken in a trial of the OX40 agonist ivuxolimab. The receptors come from an adult with an advanced solid tumor such as melanoma, head and neck, liver or kidney cancer.

This chain uses TRBV15 with TRBJ2-1; 7 bases are a match to TRBD1. CDR3 length: 16 amino acids. Germline CDR1 is LNHNV and CDR2 is YYDKDF (reference sequence). V lost 3 bases and J lost 5; bases outside the gene matches: 10. CDR3 sequence reads: CATSSKDRTGNNEQFF. CDR3 nucleotide sequence: TGTGCCACCAGCAGCAAAGATAGGACAGGAAACAATGAGCAGTTCTTC.

The chain has TRBV9 and TRBJ2-2; D is ambiguous. The CDR3 has 15 amino acids. In germline, CDR1 is SGDLS, CDR2 YYNGEE. Trimming stripped 0 bases from V and 1 base from J, with 7 bases between. CDR3 nucleotide sequence: TGTGCCAGCAGCGTAGGTCCCCAGAACACCGGGGAGCTGTTTTTT. Translation: CASSVGPQNTGELFF.

The rearrangement links TRBV6-6 to TRBJ1-2; D remains unclear. V was trimmed by 6 bases and J by 8 bases, leaving 13 bases between them. This CDR3 is 12 amino acids long. The germline CDR1 and CDR2 sequences are MNHNY and SVGAGI (reference sequence). CDR3 nucleotides: TGTGCCAGCAGCCTCATCGGTTCCGGCTACACCTTC. Protein sequence: CASSLIGSGYTF.

The chain employs TRBV10-3 and TRBJ2-5, with D possibly matching TRBD2 (5 bases). V dropped 4 bases and J dropped 7 bases, with 13 bases sitting between them. This CDR3 spans 13 amino acids. Germline V gives CDR1 ENHRY, CDR2 SYGVKD. This chain's CDR3 is CAISVEEEGTQYF. DNA of the CDR3: TGTGCCATCAGTGTAGAGGAAGAGGGGACCCAGTACTTC.

This rearrangement joins TRBV28 to TRBJ1-5; D might be TRBD1 (5 bases). This CDR3 has 14 amino acids. Germline lookup yields CDR1 MDHEN and CDR2 SYDVKM. V was clipped by 8 bases and J by 7 bases, with 18 bases between them. In DNA form, the CDR3 reads TGTGCCAGCGACGTAGAAGAACCAGGGCAGCCCCAGCATTTT. Translated: CASDVEEPGQPQHF.